Presented here are 16 T cell receptor beta chains from one specimen sequenced in a study of blood T cell repertoires in COVID-19. TCRdb's copy holds only in-frame clones and misses some; the assay was immunoSEQ multiplex PCR. The profile covers 200,000 or so clones, with about 80% appearing a single time and about 6.9% taken by the ten largest. The specimen sequenced was peripheral blood. Receptors were obtained from a human donor with acute or convalescent COVID-19. The donor label of this sample is uncertain.

The chain employs TRBV5-4 and TRBJ2-5; no firm D call. The CDR3 covers 15 residues. Germline lookup yields CDR1 SGHNT and CDR2 YYREEE (reference sequence). Trimming left V 0 bases short and J 4 bases short, with 13 bases between. CDR3 region: CASSLEVSGRETQYF. CDR3 nucleotide sequence: TGTGCCAGCAGCTTGGAAGTATCAGGCAGAGAGACCCAGTACTTC.

CDR3 DNA: TGTGCCAGCAGTGAATCGACATCGGGATATGGCTACACCTTC. Protein: CASSESTSGYGYTF. The chain recombines TRBV25-1 with TRBJ1-2; D not certain. CDR3 length: 14 residues. CDR1 is MGHDK and CDR2 is SYGVNS in the germline V gene. V was shortened by 1 base and J by 5 bases, with 11 bases between the two germline ends.

CDR3 region: CASSPTEYQETQYF. CDR3 DNA sequence: TGTGCCAGCAGCCCGACAGAGTACCAAGAGACCCAGTACTTC. The chain is built from TRBV5-4 and TRBJ2-5; TRBD1 might be the D (5 bases). V lost 4 bases and J 0 bases, leaving 10 bases between the germline ends. The CDR3 is 14 residues long. Germline V gives CDR1 SGHNT, CDR2 YYREEE (reference sequence).

The J gene is TRBJ1-2, the V gene TRBV27; perhaps TRBD1 as D (5 bases). Trimming took 1 base from V and 3 from J, leaving 9 bases between them. The CDR3 contains 14 residues. CDR1 is MNHEY and CDR2 is SMNVEV in the germline V gene (reference sequence). The DNA of the CDR3 is TGTGCCAGCAGTTTATTGGGGGAGGACTATGGCTACACCTTC. The encoded protein is CASSLLGEDYGYTF.

The chain combines TRBV9 with TRBJ2-7; 9 nucleotides agree with TRBD1. The CDR3 has 15 amino acids. The germline CDR1 and CDR2 sequences are SGDLS and YYNGEE. The J segment lost 2 bases and the V segment lost 0 bases, leaving 3 bases of the junction unmatched. The CDR3 DNA reads TGTGCCAGCAGCGTAGCCGGGACAGGGACCTACGAGCAGTACTTC. Its translation is CASSVAGTGTYEQYF.

V gene TRBV23-1 combines with J gene TRBJ2-1; D ambiguous. TRBV23-1 is an open reading frame, and its role is uncertain. Trimming left V 10 bases short and J 2 bases short, with 15 bases between. This CDR3 is 14 amino acids long. CDR3 protein: CATPLGETYNEQFF. The CDR3 coding sequence is TGCGCCACCCCTTTGGGCGAAACCTACAATGAGCAGTTCTTC.

This clone was seen more than once but under ten times. The genes are TRBV23-1 and TRBJ2-2; 7 nucleotides match TRBD1. TRBV23-1 is designated an ORF whose function remains uncertain. Losses at the gene ends were 6 bases for V and 3 bases for J; bases not matched to a gene: 22. CDR3 length: 20 residues. CDR3 in amino acids: CASSRCPGQRFNRYTGELFF. The CDR3 nucleotides are TGCGCCAGCAGCCGATGTCCGGGACAGAGATTTAACCGGTACACCGGGGAGCTGTTTTTT.

The chain employs TRBV15 and TRBJ2-1; tentatively, D is TRBD2 (6 bases). The ends were cut back, 6 bases at V and 3 bases at J, with 15 bases in the middle. Germline CDR1 is LNHNV and CDR2 is YYDKDF (reference sequence). CDR3 length equals 15 residues. The CDR3 here is CATSPRQGGYNEQFF. The CDR3 DNA reads TGTGCCACCAGTCCGAGGCAGGGAGGCTACAATGAGCAGTTCTTC.

The chain has TRBV5-1 and TRBJ2-1, with 11 positions matching TRBD2. The V and J ends lost 8 bases and 5 bases, in that order; junction bases with no gene match: 9. CDR3 length equals 15 residues. Germline assignment: CDR1 SGHRS and CDR2 YFSETQ. The CDR3 DNA reads TGCGCCAGTTTCCCCCTAGCGGGAGGAGACAATGAGCAGTTCTTC. Encoded protein: CASFPLAGGDNEQFF.

The rearrangement uses TRBV13 and TRBJ1-1, with D possibly matching TRBD1 (6 bases). Trimming left V 5 bases short and J 5 bases short, with 33 bases between. The CDR3 is 20 amino acids. The germline gives CDR1 PRHDT, CDR2 FYEKMQ (reference sequence). The CDR3 bases are TGTGCCAGCAGCAAGGGGGGGGGCGCAGGGCCTCCGATCCTAGGGACTGAAGCTTTCTTT. This gives the protein CASSKGGGAGPPILGTEAFF.

The chain recombines TRBV19 with TRBJ1-1; TRBD1 agrees at 9 bases. The CDR3 runs 17 residues. Trimming removed 3 bases from V and 1 base from J; junction bases left unmatched: 9. The V gene's germline CDR1 is LNHDA and CDR2 SQIVND (reference sequence). The DNA for the CDR3 is TGTGCCAGTAGTATGACAGGGGGATTGGGAGGGAACACTGAAGCTTTCTTT. This translates into CASSMTGGLGGNTEAFF.

This chain links TRBV5-1 with TRBJ2-1, with D possibly TRBD1 on 5 matching bases. V lost 1 base, J lost 9 bases, and 8 bases lay in between. The CDR3 is 12 amino acids. The V gene's germline CDR1 is SGHRS and CDR2 YFSETQ. In nucleotides, the CDR3 is TGCGCCAGCAGCTTGATTAGGGGTGAGCAGTTCTTC. Protein: CASSLIRGEQFF. The whole variable domain, filled in from reference TRBV5-1 and TRBJ2-1, reads KAGVTQTPRYLIKTRGQQVTLSCSPISGHRSVSWYQQTPGQGLQFLFEYFSETQRNKGNFPGRFSGRQFSNSRSEMNVSTLELGDSALYLCASSLIRGEQFFGPGTRLTVL.

J is TRBJ2-1 and V is TRBV5-1; TRBD1 aligns across 8 bases. Germline V CDR1 and CDR2: SGHRS, YFSETQ. Trimming cost V 3 bases and J 3 bases; bases outside gene matches: 5. The CDR3 has 15 residues. CDR3: CASSSGQGLYNEQFF. CDR3 sequence (DNA): TGCGCCAGCAGCTCCGGACAGGGACTCTACAATGAGCAGTTCTTC. Supplemented by reference TRBV5-1 and TRBJ2-1, the full variable domain reads KAGVTQTPRYLIKTRGQQVTLSCSPISGHRSVSWYQQTPGQGLQFLFEYFSETQRNKGNFPGRFSGRQFSNSRSEMNVSTLELGDSALYLCASSSGQGLYNEQFFGPGTRLTVL.

The chain has TRBV3-1 (or the pseudogene TRBV3-2) and TRBJ2-3, with TRBD2 matching 8 bases. The CDR3 sequence is 19 residues long. Germline loops: CDR1 LGHDT, CDR2 YNNKEL (reference sequence). After removal of 2 bases from V and 0 bases from J, the junction contained 13 bases not matched to a gene. CDR3 loop: CASSQTSGARGGSTDTQYF. DNA for the CDR3: TGTGCCAGCAGCCAAACTAGCGGAGCTAGGGGAGGTAGCACAGATACGCAGTATTTT.

This sequence joins TRBV7-9 and TRBJ2-3, with 11 bases aligning to TRBD2. CDR1 is SEHNR, CDR2 FQNEAQ, per germline (reference sequence). The CDR3 is 16 residues long. V lost 5 bases, J lost 3 bases, and 7 bases stayed unmatched. The CDR3 sequence is CASSVTSGSGTDTQYF. CDR3 bases: TGTGCCAGCAGCGTAACTAGCGGGAGTGGAACAGATACGCAGTATTTT.

The V and J genes are TRBV27 and TRBJ1-6, with 8 bases matching TRBD1. Germline loops: CDR1 MNHEY, CDR2 SMNVEV (reference sequence). The ends lost 3 bases at V and 9 bases at J; junction bases unmatched: 4. CDR3 length equals 14 residues. The CDR3 sequence: CASSFRQGASPLHF. CDR3 nucleotides: TGTGCCAGCAGTTTCCGGCAGGGGGCTTCACCCCTCCACTTT.